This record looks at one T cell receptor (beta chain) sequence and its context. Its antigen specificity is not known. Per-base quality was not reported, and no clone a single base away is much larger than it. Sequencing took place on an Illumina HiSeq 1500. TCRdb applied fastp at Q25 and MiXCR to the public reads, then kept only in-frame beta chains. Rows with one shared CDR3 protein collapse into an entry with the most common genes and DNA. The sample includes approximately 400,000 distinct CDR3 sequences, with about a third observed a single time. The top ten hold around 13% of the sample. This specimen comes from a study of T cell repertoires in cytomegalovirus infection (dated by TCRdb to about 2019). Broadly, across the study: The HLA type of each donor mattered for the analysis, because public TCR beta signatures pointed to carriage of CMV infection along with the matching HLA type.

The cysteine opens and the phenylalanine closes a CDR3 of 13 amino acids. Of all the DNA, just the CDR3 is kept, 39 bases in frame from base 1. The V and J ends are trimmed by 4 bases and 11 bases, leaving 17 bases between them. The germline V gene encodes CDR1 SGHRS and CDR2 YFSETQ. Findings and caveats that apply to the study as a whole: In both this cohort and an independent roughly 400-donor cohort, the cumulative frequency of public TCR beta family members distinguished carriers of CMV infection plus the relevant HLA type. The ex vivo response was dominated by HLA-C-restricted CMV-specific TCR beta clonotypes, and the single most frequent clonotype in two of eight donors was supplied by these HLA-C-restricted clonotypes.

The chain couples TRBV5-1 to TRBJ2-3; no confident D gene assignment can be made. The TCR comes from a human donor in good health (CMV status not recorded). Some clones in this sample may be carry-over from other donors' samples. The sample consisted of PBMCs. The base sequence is TGCGCCAGCAGCCTGACTCCCTCCGAGAGGCAGTATTTT. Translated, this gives CASSLTPSERQYF.